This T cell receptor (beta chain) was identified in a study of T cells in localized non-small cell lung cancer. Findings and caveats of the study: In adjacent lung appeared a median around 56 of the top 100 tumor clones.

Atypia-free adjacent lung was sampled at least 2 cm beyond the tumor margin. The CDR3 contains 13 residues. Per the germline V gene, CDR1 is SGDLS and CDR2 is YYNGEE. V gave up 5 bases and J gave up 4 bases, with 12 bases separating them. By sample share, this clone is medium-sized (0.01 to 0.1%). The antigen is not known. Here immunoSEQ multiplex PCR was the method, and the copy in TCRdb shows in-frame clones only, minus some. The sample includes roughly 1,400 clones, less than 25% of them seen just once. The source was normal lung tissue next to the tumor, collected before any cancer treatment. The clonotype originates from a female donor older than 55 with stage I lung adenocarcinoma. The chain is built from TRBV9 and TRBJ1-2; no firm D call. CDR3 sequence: CASSDGESYGYTF. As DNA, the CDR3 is TGTGCCAGCAGTGATGGGGAGTCCTATGGCTACACCTTC. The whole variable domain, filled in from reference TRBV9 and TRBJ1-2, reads DSGVTQTPKHLITATGQRVTLRCSPRSGDLSVYWYQQSLDQGLQFLIQYYNGEERAKGNILERFSAQQFPDLHSELNLSSLELGDSALYFCASSDGESYGYTFGSGTRLTVV.